This is a list of T cell receptor beta chains from one sample in a study of identical twins. Each CDR3 protein gets one entry after TCRdb re-called the 5' RACE reads with MiXCR. The table includes roughly 230,000 distinct CDR3 sequences, approximately 8.3% detected once. This same sample was also taken into another study, of yellow fever vaccine responses in identical twins.

The sequenced sample consisted of CD8+ T cells sorted from blood. The receptors stem from a woman younger than 30 in good health. The CDR3 runs from the conserved cysteine through the conserved F or W. The D gene is left open where the match is weak. A clone size is listed for some rows: how often the clone was seen (once, few, many), or a class if it is expanded.

size,J,V,D,CDR3,DNA
-,TRBJ2-7,TRBV14,TRBD2,CASSHGGTSYLYEQYF,TGTGCCAGCAGCCACGGCGGGACTAGTTATCTCTACGAGCAGTACTTC
few,TRBJ1-1,TRBV2,-,CARLGGGGNTEAFF,TGTGCCAGGTTAGGAGGGGGGGGCAACACTGAAGCTTTCTTT
many,TRBJ1-3,TRBV7-9,-,CASSLGEGYGNTIYF,TGTGCCAGCAGCCTCGGGGAGGGGTACGGAAACACCATATATTTT
-,TRBJ2-1,TRBV29-1,TRBD1,CSGGTGGYNEQFF,TGCAGCGGAGGGACAGGGGGCTACAATGAGCAGTTCTTC
few,TRBJ2-7,TRBV4-2,-,CASSQSGRIYEQYF,TGTGCCAGCAGCCAATCGGGCAGAATCTACGAGCAGTACTTC
-,TRBJ2-2,TRBV6-1,-,CATIGGLGTGELFF,TGTGCCACCATCGGGGGTTTAGGCACCGGGGAGCTGTTTTTT
-,TRBJ2-5,TRBV6-2/TRBV6-3,TRBD2,CASRSSLAGRETQYF,TGTGCCAGCAGATCCTCACTAGCGGGAAGGGAGACCCAGTACTTC
many,TRBJ2-7,TRBV9,-,CASSPEYGDVEQYF,TGTGCCAGCAGCCCAGAGTATGGGGATGTGGAGCAGTACTTC
-,TRBJ2-2,TRBV6-4,-,CASSMSETGELFF,TGTGCCAGCAGTATGTCTGAAACCGGGGAGCTGTTTTTT
-,TRBJ2-3,TRBV7-2,-,CASSLFVGTDTQYF,TGTGCCAGCAGCTTATTCGTTGGCACAGATACGCAGTATTTT
-,TRBJ1-1,TRBV27,-,CASSLDAGLNTEAFF,TGTGCCAGCAGTTTAGATGCCGGATTGAACACTGAAGCTTTCTTT
many,TRBJ2-1,TRBV20-1,-,CSARVGGGGEQFF,TGCAGTGCTAGAGTAGGGGGGGGTGGTGAGCAGTTCTTC
-,TRBJ2-1,TRBV6-2/TRBV6-3,-,CASSYGAYNEQFF,TGTGCCAGCAGTTACGGTGCGTACAATGAGCAGTTCTTC
few,TRBJ2-1,TRBV7-9,TRBD2,CASSLPSGIPYNEQFF,TGTGCCAGCAGCTTACCGAGCGGGATTCCCTACAATGAGCAGTTCTTC
-,TRBJ2-3,TRBV4-2,-,CASSQPGGDTQYF,TGTGCCAGCAGCCAACCCGGTGGAGATACGCAGTATTTT
few,TRBJ2-3,TRBV7-9,-,CASSPVLRTDTQYF,TGTGCCAGCAGCCCCGTACTGCGCACAGATACGCAGTATTTT
many,TRBJ2-1,TRBV29-1,TRBD2,CSSGGGYNEQFF,TGCAGCAGCGGGGGGGGCTACAATGAGCAGTTCTTC
many,TRBJ2-7,TRBV4-3,-,CASSHGIGGSYEQYF,TGCGCCAGCAGCCACGGTATCGGAGGGAGCTACGAGCAGTACTTC
many,TRBJ2-5,TRBV24-1,TRBD1,CATSDILGGSGETQYF,TGTGCCACCAGTGATATTTTAGGGGGCTCTGGAGAGACCCAGTACTTC
few,TRBJ2-1,TRBV9,TRBD2,CASSVEGGGARSDNEQFF,TGTGCCAGCAGCGTAGAGGGCGGGGGGGCCCGGTCGGACAATGAGCAGTTCTTC
few,TRBJ2-3,TRBV6-5,-,CASSWTGTDTQYF,TGTGCCAGCAGTTGGACGGGGACAGATACGCAGTATTTT
many,TRBJ2-7,TRBV5-6,TRBD1,CASSTGTGSREQYF,TGTGCCAGCAGCACCGGGACAGGTTCTCGCGAGCAGTACTTC
-,TRBJ1-4,TRBV7-9,-,CASSLMSAGNEKLFF,TGTGCCAGCAGCTTAATGTCGGCTGGTAATGAAAAACTGTTTTTT
-,TRBJ2-7,TRBV29-1,TRBD2,CSVGGLAGAYEQYF,TGCAGCGTTGGGGGTCTAGCGGGAGCTTACGAGCAGTACTTC
few,TRBJ2-2,TRBV5-8,TRBD1,CASSSGTGGLEELFF,TGTGCCAGCAGCTCCGGGACAGGGGGCTTGGAGGAGCTGTTTTTT
-,TRBJ2-3,TRBV6-5,-,CASSLNGLSTDTQYF,TGTGCCAGCAGTTTGAACGGCCTTAGCACAGATACGCAGTATTTT
many,TRBJ1-5,TRBV12-3/TRBV12-4,-,CASSGSNQPQHF,TGTGCCAGTAGTGGTAGCAATCAGCCCCAGCATTTT